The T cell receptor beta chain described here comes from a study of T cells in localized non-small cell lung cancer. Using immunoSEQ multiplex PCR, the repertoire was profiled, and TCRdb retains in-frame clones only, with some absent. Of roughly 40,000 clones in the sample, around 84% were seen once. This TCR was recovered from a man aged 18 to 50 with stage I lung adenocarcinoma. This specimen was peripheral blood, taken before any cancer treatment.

CDR3 sequence reads: CASSLPGRGGNTEAFF. DNA of the CDR3: TGCGCCAGCAGCCTCCCCGGTAGGGGAGGGAACACTGAAGCTTTCTTT. The chain combines TRBV4-1 with TRBJ1-1; maybe TRBD1 (5 bases). V shed 4 bases and J shed 1 base, with 16 bases lying between them. This CDR3 is built from 16 residues. Germline lookup yields CDR1 MGHRA and CDR2 YSYEKL.